This entry lists 18 T cell receptor beta chains sequenced from one sample in a study of tumor-infiltrating lymphocytes in primary liver carcinoma (dated by TCRdb to 2017 to 2019). Sequencing took place on an Illumina HiSeq 2500. TCRbeta-specific cDNA was reverse-transcribed from about 500 ng total RNA using a constant-region primer and ProtoScript II reverse transcriptase. The TCRbeta libraries were prepared through three rounds of nested multiplex PCR following a slightly modified ARM-PCR procedure. Each of the first two PCR rounds ran for approximately 10 cycles and used multiplex TRBV1-TRBV30 forward primers together with a Cbeta reverse primer. TCRdb handled the public reads itself, with Q25 trimming in fastp and clone calling in MiXCR, and kept productive beta chains. Duplicate CDR3 protein sequences are folded into a single record with the most common DNA and genes. The sample table lists around 40,000 distinct CDR3 sequences, around 66% of them with a count of one. The top ten constitute approximately 19% of the sample.

Without any cell sorting, total RNA and DNA were extracted together from about 20-30 mg of bulk tissue using the AllPrep DNA/RNA mini kit. Sequenced sample: liver tumor tissue from sampling region 2. Reading the label with the study, this specimen's cell subset or site is: tumor region T2, inferior pole. The source is a man in his forties with primary liver carcinoma and hepatitis B virus infection.

Concerning this clonotype itself: This may come from a read error, since a much larger clone is one base off. This sequence joins TRBV24-1 and TRBJ1-2, with no clear D. In germline, CDR1 is KGHDR, CDR2 SFDVKD. The CDR3 length is 16 residues. V lost 2 bases and J lost 3, with 15 bases in between. CDR3 DNA sequence: TGTGCCACCAGTGATTCAGTTTCGGGAGGGCACTATGGCTACACCTTC. It translates to CATSDSVSGGHYGYTF.

This rearrangement joins TRBV29-1 to TRBJ1-1, with TRBD1 as a possible D gene (6 bases). The CDR3 sequence is 13 residues long. Per the germline V gene, CDR1 is SQVTM and CDR2 is ANQGSEA. CDR3 DNA: TGCAGTCCCTCTCAGGGGAGGGAAGCTGAAGCTTTCTTT. Its translation: CSPSQGREAEAFF.

This clonotype was recorded many times. V usage is TRBV9 and J usage is TRBJ2-1; D gene unclear. CDR1 is SGDLS and CDR2 is YYNGEE in the germline V gene. The CDR3 runs to 13 residues. V was pared by 3 bases and J by 2 bases, with 6 bases between. CDR3 amino acids: CASSATPYNEQFF. In nucleotides, the CDR3 is TGTGCCAGCAGCGCGACTCCCTACAATGAGCAGTTCTTC.

This clonotype was seen once. Because the CDR3 is missing its conserved closing phenylalanine or tryptophan, this is likely a read error. This chain uses TRBV12-3 or TRBV12-4 with TRBJ1-6; a possible D gene is TRBD1 (6 bases). The CDR3 has 15 residues. Trimming cost V 6 bases and J 10 bases, with 19 bases left between them. The CDR3: CASSPLVGGGSPLHL. CDR3 coding DNA: TGTGCCAGCAGCCCCCTTGTGGGGGGGGGCTCACCCCTCCACTTA.

This clonotype was detected many times. Given a much more abundant clone one base away, this may be a read error. The chain joins TRBV12-3 or TRBV12-4 to TRBJ1-2; D ambiguous. The CDR3 has 13 residues. CDR3 amino acids: CASLSDGSYGHTF. The DNA for the CDR3 is TGTGCCAGCTTAAGTGATGGGAGCTATGGCCACACCTTC.

This clonotype came up once. The CDR3 end shows no conserved phenylalanine or tryptophan, and so a read error is likely. The DNA is left out, because the CDR3 cannot be placed on it with certainty; the CDR3 is given as TCRdb lists it. V is TRBV11-3 and J is TRBJ1-5. The CDR3 totals 15 residues, both ends included. Germline V CDR1 and CDR2: SGHNT, YENEEA. The CDR3 reads CASSLDLGMAQPKHS.

A note on this clonotype: The junction differs from germline at one of its ends, possibly a read error. The chain joins TRBV29-1 to TRBJ1-1, with 7 bases identical to TRBD1. CDR1 is SQVTM, CDR2 ANQGSEA, per germline. There are 13 residues in the CDR3. The CDR3 DNA reads as TGCAGTCCCTTACAGGGGAGGGAAACTGAAGCCTTCTTT. Translation gives CSPLQGRETEAFF.

Concerning this clonotype itself: A clone one base away is much larger, so this may be a read error. The chain combines TRBV28 with TRBJ1-2; a possible D gene is TRBD1 (6 bases). This CDR3 has 14 amino acids. Trimming pared 5 bases from V and 9 bases from J, leaving 19 bases between. Germline CDR1 reads MDHEN; CDR2 reads SYDVKM. The CDR3: CASSDGTSFNSYTF. DNA for the CDR3: TGTGCCAGCAGTGACGGGACAAGCTTTAATAGCTACACCTTC.

The rearrangement links TRBV14 to TRBJ1-5; D is undetermined. Trimming pared 4 bases from V and 6 bases from J, leaving 10 bases between. The V gene's germline CDR1 is SGHDN and CDR2 FVKESK. The CDR3 spans 13 residues. For the CDR3, the DNA is TGTGCCAGCAGCCGACGAGGTAGTCAGCCCCAGCATTTT. Encoded protein: CASSRRGSQPQHF.

This clonotype has only a few counts. At one end, the junction sequence differs from germline, possibly due to a read error. The chain joins TRBV12-3 or TRBV12-4 to TRBJ2-5; 7 nucleotides line up with TRBD2. The CDR3 is made up of 13 amino acids. The CDR3 DNA sequence: TGTGCCAGCAGTGACCGGGGGGAGGAGACCCAATACTTC. Its translation is CASSDRGEETQYF.

Here the CDR3 DNA reads TGTGCCAGCATTAGTGGGCGGAGTCGCAGCTCCTACGAGCAGTACTTC. Residues: CASISGRSRSSYEQYF. The V and J genes are TRBV6-2 or TRBV6-3 and TRBJ2-7; unclear D gene. Germline loops: CDR1 MNHEY, CDR2 SVGEGT. Trimming shortened V by 7 bases and J by 0 bases, and 19 bases separated the two germline ends. The CDR3 spans 16 residues.

About this clonotype itself: A read error may produce the germline difference seen at one junction end. The chain is built from TRBV11-2 and TRBJ2-2, with D possibly being TRBD1 (6 bases). The CDR3 has 17 amino acids. The germline CDR1 and CDR2 sequences are SGHAT and FQNNGV. The CDR3 reads CASSIDHRGRDTGELLF. DNA of the CDR3: TGTGCCAGCAGCATAGATCATAGGGGTAGGGACACCGGGGAGCTGCTTTTT.

A word on this clonotype: Likely a read error: the CDR3 ends without its conserved phenylalanine or tryptophan. This chain uses TRBV11-3 with TRBJ2-1, with D unresolved. CDR1 is SGHNT, CDR2 YENEEA, per germline. The CDR3 is 14 amino acids. In nucleotides, the CDR3 is TGTGCCAGCGGCTTCGCCGGCCCCTATAATGAGCAGTTCTCC. It specifies CASGFAGPYNEQFS.

Of note for this clonotype: At one boundary the junction diverges from the germline segment, which might be a read error. The CDR3 nucleotides are TGCGCCAGCAGCCCCGAGACCCCTCACTCAGATATGCAGTATTTT. This sequence encodes CASSPETPHSDMQYF. The chain recombines TRBV5-1 with TRBJ2-3; D remains ambiguous. CDR3 size: 15 residues. CDR1 and CDR2 from the germline V gene are SGHRS and YFSETQ.

Comment on this clonotype: One end of the junction fails to match germline, which may point to a read error. The rearrangement uses TRBV11-2 and TRBJ2-2; 7 positions agree with TRBD2. Germline CDR1 reads SGHAT; CDR2 reads FQNNGV. The CDR3 has 16 amino acids. CDR3 DNA: TGTACCAGCAGCTCTTCTAGCGGCGCGAACACCGGGGACCTGTTTTTT. Translated: CTSSSSSGANTGDLFF.

Notes on this clonotype: An end of the junction differs from the germline gene, which may be a read error. The gene calls are TRBV14 and TRBJ2-3, with no clear D. This CDR3 comprises 13 residues. CDR1 SGHDN and CDR2 FVKESK come from the germline V gene. This chain's CDR3 is CASSQDGEDTQCF. The CDR3 DNA reads TGTGCCAGCAGTCAAGACGGCGAAGATACGCAGTGTTTT.

The V call is TRBV29-1, the J call TRBJ2-3; TRBD2 is a possible D gene (5 bases). This CDR3 spans 17 amino acids. Trimming took 7 bases from V and 8 from J, leaving 31 bases between them. The germline CDR1 and CDR2 sequences are SQVTM and ANQGSEA. CDR3: CSAPISGSQGLSATQYF. The CDR3 bases are TGCAGCGCCCCGATATCGGGATCCCAAGGGTTGTCAGCTACGCAGTATTTT.

This clonotype was seen once. The chain is built from TRBV6-2 or TRBV6-3 and TRBJ2-5, with D hard to call. Per germline, CDR1 MNHEY and CDR2 SVGEGT. The CDR3 is 15 residues long. Deletions cut 7 bases from V and 2 bases from J, with 17 bases between. Here the CDR3 DNA reads TGTGCCAGCACCTTAGCTGGACGCGAGCAAGAGACCCAGTACTTC. Protein sequence: CASTLAGREQETQYF.